This T cell receptor beta chain comes out of a study of blood T cell repertoires in COVID-19. The table came from immunoSEQ multiplex PCR; TCRdb's copy has only in-frame clones and leaves some out. The sample shows 490,000 or so clones, 85% to 90% of them seen only once. Adults between about 18 and 89 years of age took part from 24 US areas. In assigning cohorts, the study relied on participant-reported clinical history. CDR3 size: 17 residues. CDR1 MNHNS and CDR2 SASEGT come from the germline V gene. Trimming pared 3 bases from V and 7 bases from J, leaving 22 bases between. The chain links TRBV6-1 to TRBJ1-5; a possible D gene is TRBD1 (6 bases). The origin of this receptor is a woman between 35 and 50 years old who had recovered from COVID-19. The sequenced sample consisted of PBMCs or T cells enriched from blood (not recorded which). Written as DNA, the CDR3 is TGTGCCAGCAGTGAGGTCCCCGACCCAGGGGCCGGGCAGCCCCAGCATTTT. It translates to CASSEVPDPGAGQPQHF.